The count of the clone carrying this TCR beta chain is one. RNA transcripts provided the source from which TCR beta CDR3 regions were amplified. The TCR CDR3 first-round RT-PCR relied on the HTBI primer set. TCRdb analysed the multiplex PCR reads with MiXCR anew, one entry per CDR3 protein. Of approximately 640,000 distinct CDR3 sequences listed, roughly 17% are singletons. The data were obtained in a study of T cells in Graves' hyperthyroidism and ophthalmopathy. V lost 6 bases, J lost 7 bases, and 11 bases stayed unmatched. CDR3 length: 14 residues. Germline CDR1 DFQATT, CDR2 SNEGSKA (reference sequence).

The sequence was collected from a man aged 45 to 65 with Graves' hyperthyroidism. The chain couples TRBV20-1 to TRBJ1-4; 7 nucleotides match TRBD1. Source material: blood. The CDR3 coding sequence is TGCAGTGCCCCCATGACCGGGACAGTTGAAAAACTGTTTTTT. This encodes CSAPMTGTVEKLFF.